Listed below are T cell receptor beta chains from one sample, sequenced in a study of technical replicates of blood from four donors. Produced via immunoSEQ multiplex PCR; TCRdb's table is partial and in-frame only. The profile covers approximately 95,000 clones, with 90% to 95% appearing a single time and roughly 0.3% taken by the ten largest. The sample consisted of T cells isolated from PBMCs. Receptor source: a human donor in good health. CDR3s include the opening cysteine and the closing phenylalanine or tryptophan. A D gene is named only where the DNA matches it firmly. Size tells how often a clone was seen (once, few, many) or the class of an expanded clone, and some rows leave it out.

clone_size: NA; cdr3_length: 14; v_call: TRBV9; j_call: TRBJ2-7; d_call: NA; cdr3_nt: TGTGCCAGCAGCGGAGGACAGGAGGGGTACGAGCAGTACTTC; cdr3_aa: CASSGGQEGYEQYF
clone_size: NA; cdr3_length: 15; v_call: TRBV7-3; j_call: TRBJ2-3; d_call: TRBD2; cdr3_nt: TGTGCCAGCAGCTTGTTTCTAGCGGGGGGAGATACGCAGTATTTT; cdr3_aa: CASSLFLAGGDTQYF
clone_size: NA; cdr3_length: 14; v_call: TRBV27; j_call: TRBJ2-1; d_call: TRBD2; cdr3_nt: TGTGCCAGCAGTTTTCGACTAGCGGGAGGTGAGCAGTTCTTC; cdr3_aa: CASSFRLAGGEQFF
clone_size: NA; cdr3_length: 15; v_call: TRBV27; j_call: TRBJ2-7; d_call: NA; cdr3_nt: TGTGCCAGCAGTTTATTCCAGGGTATCATGGACGAGCAGTACTTC; cdr3_aa: CASSLFQGIMDEQYF
clone_size: NA; cdr3_length: 15; v_call: TRBV11-2; j_call: TRBJ2-7; d_call: TRBD2; cdr3_nt: TGTGCCAGCAGCTTAGTAAGCGGGAGGATCTACGAGCAGTACTTC; cdr3_aa: CASSLVSGRIYEQYF
clone_size: NA; cdr3_length: 14; v_call: TRBV18; j_call: TRBJ2-1; d_call: NA; cdr3_nt: TGTGCCAGCTCACCTACAGGGTCCTACAATGAGCAGTTCTTC; cdr3_aa: CASSPTGSYNEQFF
clone_size: NA; cdr3_length: 13; v_call: TRBV5-1; j_call: TRBJ1-2; d_call: NA; cdr3_nt: TGCGCCAGCAGCTCCCTGAGAGGTAATGGCTACACCTTC; cdr3_aa: CASSSLRGNGYTF
clone_size: NA; cdr3_length: 18; v_call: TRBV10-1; j_call: TRBJ2-1; d_call: TRBD2; cdr3_nt: TGCGCCAGCAGTGAGCGGCTAGCGGGAGGGCCGGACCACAATGAGCAGTTCTTC; cdr3_aa: CASSERLAGGPDHNEQFF
clone_size: NA; cdr3_length: 20; v_call: TRBV11-3; j_call: TRBJ2-6; d_call: TRBD2; cdr3_nt: TGTGCCAGCAGCTTAGTAAGAGCGGGAAACCCCCTCTCTGGGGCCAACGTCCTGACTTTC; cdr3_aa: CASSLVRAGNPLSGANVLTF
clone_size: once; cdr3_length: 16; v_call: TRBV19; j_call: TRBJ2-5; d_call: NA; cdr3_nt: TGTGCCAGTAGTATTTGGGGCGCTGGGTACCAAGAGACCCAGTACTTC; cdr3_aa: CASSIWGAGYQETQYF
clone_size: NA; cdr3_length: 21; v_call: TRBV21-1; j_call: TRBJ1-2; d_call: NA; cdr3_nt: TGTGCCAGCAGCAAATTTCCCATATGTAAGGGACAGGGGGTAGCTAACTATGGCTACACCTTC; cdr3_aa: CASSKFPICKGQGVANYGYTF
clone_size: few; cdr3_length: 11; v_call: TRBV29-1; j_call: TRBJ1-1; d_call: NA; cdr3_nt: TGCAGCGTCCCCGAGGGCCCTGAAGCTTTCTTT; cdr3_aa: CSVPEGPEAFF
clone_size: NA; cdr3_length: 15; v_call: TRBV25-1; j_call: TRBJ1-5; d_call: NA; cdr3_nt: TGTGCCAGCGGGGGGGACCCCTTCGGGAATCAGCCCCAGCATTTT; cdr3_aa: CASGGDPFGNQPQHF
clone_size: NA; cdr3_length: 16; v_call: TRBV5-1; j_call: TRBJ2-3; d_call: TRBD2; cdr3_nt: TGCGCCAGCAGCCCTGGGACTAGCGGGAACACAGATACGCAGTATTTT; cdr3_aa: CASSPGTSGNTDTQYF
clone_size: NA; cdr3_length: 17; v_call: TRBV14; j_call: TRBJ2-7; d_call: NA; cdr3_nt: TGTGCCAGCAGCCAATCGTTGGCCCAGGGGCCCGCCTACGAGCAGTACTTC; cdr3_aa: CASSQSLAQGPAYEQYF